This T cell receptor beta chain was sequenced for a study of response to subunit inactivated influenza vaccine. This clonotype was seen more than once but under ten times. Each CDR3 protein gets one entry after TCRdb re-called the RT-PCR reads with MiXCR. This sample has 200,000 to 300,000 distinct CDR3 sequences, with 9% to 15% found just once. The sequence was obtained from a man over 45 who received an inactivated influenza vaccine. The sequencing here drew on non-naive T cells sorted from PBMCs, taken 14 to 15 days before vaccination.

The CDR3 region is CASSQDLGTPKNIQYF. For the CDR3, the DNA is TGTGCCAGCAGCCAAGATCTCGGGACGCCGAAAAACATTCAGTACTTC. The J gene is TRBJ2-4, the V gene TRBV3-1, with D perhaps being TRBD1 or TRBD2 (5 bases each). V lost 0 bases, J lost 4 bases, and 13 bases lay in between. This CDR3 comprises 16 residues. The germline V gene encodes CDR1 LGHDT and CDR2 YNNKEL (reference sequence). Full variable domain (outside the CDR3, taken from reference TRBV3-1 and TRBJ2-4): DTAVSQTPKYLVTQMGNDKSIKCEQNLGHDTMYWYKQDSKKFLKIMFSYNNKELIINETVPNRFSPKSPDKAHLNLHINSLELGDSAVYFCASSQDLGTPKNIQYFGAGTRLSVL.